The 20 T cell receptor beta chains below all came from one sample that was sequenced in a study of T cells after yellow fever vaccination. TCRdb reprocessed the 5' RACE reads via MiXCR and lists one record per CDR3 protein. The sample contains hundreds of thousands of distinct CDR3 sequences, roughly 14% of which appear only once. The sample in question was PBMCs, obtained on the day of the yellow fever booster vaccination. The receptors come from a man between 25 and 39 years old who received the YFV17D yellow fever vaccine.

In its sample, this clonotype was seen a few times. This CDR3 is CASSLARGLAGGVEQYF. DNA for the CDR3: TGTGCCAGCAGCTTAGCGCGGGGACTAGCGGGAGGGGTCGAGCAGTACTTC. The chain carries TRBV7-2 and TRBJ2-7; 16 nucleotides line up with TRBD2. Germline V lookup: CDR1 SGHTA, CDR2 FQGNSA. V was pared by 0 bases and J by 6 bases, with 5 bases of the junction left unmatched. The CDR3 consists of 17 residues.

CDR3 loop: CASSLNPATKETQYF. CDR3 DNA: TGCGCCAGCAGCTTGAACCCAGCGACTAAAGAGACCCAGTACTTC. The V gene is TRBV5-1, the J gene TRBJ2-5, with a weak D call TRBD2 (5 bases). This CDR3 has 15 residues. Germline-derived CDR1 and CDR2 are SGHRS and YFSETQ. V was trimmed by 1 base and J by 3 bases, leaving 13 bases between them.

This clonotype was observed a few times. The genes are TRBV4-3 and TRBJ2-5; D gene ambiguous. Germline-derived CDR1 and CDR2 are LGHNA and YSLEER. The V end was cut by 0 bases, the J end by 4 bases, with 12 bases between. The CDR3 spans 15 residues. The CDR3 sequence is CASSQDPQAGETQYF. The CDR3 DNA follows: TGCGCCAGCAGCCAAGACCCCCAAGCCGGAGAGACCCAGTACTTC.

The CDR3 DNA sequence: TGTGCCAGCAGCGGGGGGACTAGCGGGAGTGGGAATGAGCAGTTCTTC. Translated: CASSGGTSGSGNEQFF. The chain combines TRBV9 with TRBJ2-1, with TRBD2 matching 14 bases. V dropped 3 bases and J dropped 7; count of bases not matched to a gene: 6. Looked up from germline, CDR1 is SGDLS and CDR2 is YYNGEE. The CDR3 loop spans 16 amino acids.

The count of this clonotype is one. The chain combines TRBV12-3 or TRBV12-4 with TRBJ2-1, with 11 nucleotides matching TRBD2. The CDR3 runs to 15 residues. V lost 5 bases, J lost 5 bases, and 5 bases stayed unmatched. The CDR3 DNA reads TGTGCCAGCAGTGGTAGCGGGAGGGCCCACAATGAGCAGTTCTTC. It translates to CASSGSGRAHNEQFF.

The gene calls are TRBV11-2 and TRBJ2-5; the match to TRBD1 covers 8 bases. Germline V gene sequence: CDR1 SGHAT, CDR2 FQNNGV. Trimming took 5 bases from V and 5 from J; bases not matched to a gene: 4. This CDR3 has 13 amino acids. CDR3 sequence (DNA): TGTGCCAGCAGCGACAGGGGTCGCGAGACCCAGTACTTC. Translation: CASSDRGRETQYF.

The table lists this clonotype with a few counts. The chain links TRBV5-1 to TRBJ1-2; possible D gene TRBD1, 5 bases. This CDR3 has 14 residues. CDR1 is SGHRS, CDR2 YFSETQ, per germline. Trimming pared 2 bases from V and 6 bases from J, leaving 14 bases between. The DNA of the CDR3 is TGCGCCAGCAGCTTACTTGCCGGGACGGATGGCTACACCTTC. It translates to CASSLLAGTDGYTF.

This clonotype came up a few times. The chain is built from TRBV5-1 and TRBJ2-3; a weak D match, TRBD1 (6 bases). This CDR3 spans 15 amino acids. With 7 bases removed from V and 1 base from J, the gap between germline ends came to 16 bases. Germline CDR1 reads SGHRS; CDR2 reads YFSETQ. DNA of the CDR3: TGCGCCAGCTTTCGACAGGAACGGGGCACAGATACGCAGTATTTT. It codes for CASFRQERGTDTQYF.

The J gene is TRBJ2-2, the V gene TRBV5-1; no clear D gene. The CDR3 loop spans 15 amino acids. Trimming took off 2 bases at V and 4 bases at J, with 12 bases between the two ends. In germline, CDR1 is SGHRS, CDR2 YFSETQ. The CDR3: CASSFSHPPTGELFF. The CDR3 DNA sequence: TGCGCCAGCAGCTTCTCTCATCCCCCCACCGGGGAGCTGTTTTTT.

The CDR3 region has the DNA TGTGCCAGCAGCTTTGGACAGGTCCTCTATGGCTACACCTTC. Translating gives CASSFGQVLYGYTF. This chain joins TRBV7-2 and TRBJ1-2; 7 nucleotides agree with TRBD1. The CDR3 runs to 14 residues. Trimming cost V 3 bases and J 4 bases; bases outside gene matches: 5. The germline CDR1 and CDR2 sequences are SGHTA and FQGNSA.

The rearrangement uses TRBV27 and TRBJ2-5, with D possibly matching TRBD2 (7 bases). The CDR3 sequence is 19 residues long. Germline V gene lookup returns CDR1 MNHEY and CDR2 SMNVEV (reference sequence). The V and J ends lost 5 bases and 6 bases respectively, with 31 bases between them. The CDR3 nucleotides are TGTGCCAGCAGTCCGCCAAGGTTGCCTGGGGCGGGGGCTTTAAAGACCCAGTACTTC. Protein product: CASSPPRLPGAGALKTQYF.

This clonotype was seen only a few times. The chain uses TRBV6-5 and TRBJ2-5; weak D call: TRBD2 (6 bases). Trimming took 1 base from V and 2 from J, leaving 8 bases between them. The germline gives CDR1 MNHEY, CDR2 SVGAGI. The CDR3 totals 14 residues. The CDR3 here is CASSYFGGQETQYF. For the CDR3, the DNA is TGTGCCAGCAGTTACTTCGGAGGGCAAGAGACCCAGTACTTC.

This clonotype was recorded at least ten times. The CDR3 spells CSVEPGEETQYF. DNA of the CDR3: TGCAGCGTTGAACCAGGGGAAGAGACCCAGTACTTC. The chain uses TRBV29-1 and TRBJ2-5, with D possibly matching TRBD1 (6 bases). Trimming took 2 bases from V and 3 from J, leaving 7 bases between them. CDR1 and CDR2 (germline): SQVTM, ANQGSEA. The CDR3 length is 12 residues. The whole variable domain, filled in from reference TRBV29-1 and TRBJ2-5, reads SAVISQKPSRDICQRGTSLTIQCQVDSQVTMMFWYRQQPGQSLTLIATANQGSEATYESGFVIDKFPISRPNLTFSTLTVSNMSPEDSSIYLCSVEPGEETQYFGPGTRLLVL.

For the CDR3, the DNA is TGCAGTGCTCCCGGGCATGGGATGAACACTGAAGCTTTCTTT. This gives the protein CSAPGHGMNTEAFF. J is TRBJ1-1 and V is TRBV20-1, with D unclear. CDR1 is DFQATT and CDR2 is SNEGSKA in the germline V gene (reference sequence). The CDR3 runs to 14 residues. The ends were cut back, 5 bases at V and 0 bases at J, with 13 bases in the middle.

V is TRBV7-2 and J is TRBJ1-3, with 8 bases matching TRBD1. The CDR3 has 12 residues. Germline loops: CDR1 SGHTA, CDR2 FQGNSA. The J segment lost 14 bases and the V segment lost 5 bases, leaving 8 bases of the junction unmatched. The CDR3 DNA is TGTGCCAGCAGCGCCCGACAGGGGCATTTATATTTT. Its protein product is CASSARQGHLYF.

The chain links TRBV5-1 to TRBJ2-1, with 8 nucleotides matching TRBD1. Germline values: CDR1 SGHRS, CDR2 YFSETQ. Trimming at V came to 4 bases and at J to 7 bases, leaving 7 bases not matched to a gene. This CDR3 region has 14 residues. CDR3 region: CASSTGQVFNEQFF. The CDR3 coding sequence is TGCGCCAGCAGCACGGGACAGGTTTTTAATGAGCAGTTCTTC.

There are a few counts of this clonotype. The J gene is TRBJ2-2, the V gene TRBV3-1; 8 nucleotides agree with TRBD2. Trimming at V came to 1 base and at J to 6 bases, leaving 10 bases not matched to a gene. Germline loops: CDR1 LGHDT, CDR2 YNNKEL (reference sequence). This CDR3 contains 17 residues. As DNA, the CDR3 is TGTGCCAGCAGCCAAGCGTCAGCGGGAGAACGTGCCGGGGAGCTGTTTTTT. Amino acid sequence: CASSQASAGERAGELFF.

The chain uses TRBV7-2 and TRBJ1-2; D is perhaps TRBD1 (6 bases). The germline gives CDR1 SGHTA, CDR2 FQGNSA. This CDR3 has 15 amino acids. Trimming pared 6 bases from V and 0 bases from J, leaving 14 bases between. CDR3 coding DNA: TGTGCCAGCAGGGGATCCAGGGGCCCTAACTATGGCTACACCTTC. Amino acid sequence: CASRGSRGPNYGYTF.

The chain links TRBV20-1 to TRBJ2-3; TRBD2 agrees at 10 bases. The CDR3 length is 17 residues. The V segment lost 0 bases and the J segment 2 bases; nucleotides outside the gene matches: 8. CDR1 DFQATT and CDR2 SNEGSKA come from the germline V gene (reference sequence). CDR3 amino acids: CSARDPSGRAHTDTQYF. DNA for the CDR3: TGCAGTGCTAGAGATCCCAGCGGGAGGGCTCACACAGATACGCAGTATTTT.

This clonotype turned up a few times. The chain's CDR3 is CASSLSSGDTDEQFF. For the CDR3, the DNA is TGTGCCAGCTCACTTTCGTCGGGGGATACGGATGAGCAGTTCTTC. The gene calls are TRBV18 and TRBJ2-1, with TRBD2 as a possible D gene (6 bases). The V gene lost 4 bases and the J gene lost 8 bases, with 18 bases spanning the gap. Per the germline V gene, CDR1 is KGHSH and CDR2 is LQKENI. The CDR3 spans 15 residues.